This TCR beta chain was observed in a study of shared clonotypes between healthy human individuals (dated by TCRdb to the early 2020s). About the investigation overall: Two women and three men aged 18 to 49 years were included in the cohort. The study deeply sequenced blood TCR repertoires of about 5 healthy adults to estimate repertoire size and the extent of clonotype sharing between individuals. For each donor, three plates each were used for CD4 naive and CD4 memory, two plates were used for CD8 naive, and one plate was used for CD8 memory. Leukapheresis yielded between about 0.94 and 9.5 billion PBMCs per donor. Libraries were prepared and TCR repertoires were sequenced by different laboratories using diverse techniques, in order to increase sequencing depth and limit assay-specific biases.

Using the deep immunoSEQ assay, multiplex PCR amplified TCR CDR3 regions from genomic DNA. Extracted genomic DNA from each cell subset was distributed evenly across all wells of several immunoSEQ 96-well plates, and each plate was treated as a replicate. Each replicate PCR for sorted subsets received approximately 220 ng genomic DNA, equal to about 30,000 T cell genomes. Purified libraries were measured with a Qubit 3.0 fluorometer, size-checked on a Bioanalyzer 2100, and measured again with the KAPA Library Quantification kit. Every immunoSEQ 96-well plate was sequenced on a dedicated single-read 150-cycle Illumina NextSeq 550 flow cell. The paper's data handling went like this. Because the immunoSEQ output held only junctional sequences and lacked quality scores, the filtering could not match the filtering applied to full-length reads. To assign V/J genes and CDR3, sequences were annotated against IMGT germline references using PyIR, a Python wrapper for IgBLAST v1.9. Reads were removed for weak V/J assignments (E-value above 1e-6), missing CDR3, stop codons, out-of-frame junctions, or ambiguous translated residues. A V3J clonotype was defined by an identical inferred V gene, J gene, and CDR3 amino acid sequence. Percentage overlap between repertoires was computed as shared unique clonotypes divided by the size of the smaller repertoire. Repertoire richness was assessed with RTK rarefaction, the Chao1 estimator, and Recon v2.1 estimates of unobserved clonotypes. OLGA was used to compute generation probabilities for all TCRbeta clonotypes that the gDNA method yielded from several donors. The table was pulled from immuneACCESS by TCRdb, which kept in-frame rearrangements only. Such tables lose some clones; where checked, under half of the loss comes from unresolved V genes, and the rest has no known cause. Clone size and the V and J calls come from that table; the DNA yielded D and trimming. The sample profile shows some 2,100,000 clones; almost 96% of them were found once. The ten largest make up roughly 0.13% of the sample.

The donors were healthy, HIV-negative adults with no recently reported acute infections or vaccinations. All donors were Caucasian adults living in Nashville, Tennessee, USA. CD4+ T cells were enriched by magnetic negative selection, after which naive cells were positively selected on CD45RA and the negative fraction was taken as the memory subset. Blood was obtained by leukapheresis, after which PBMCs were separated by Ficoll-Histopaque density gradient centrifugation and cryopreserved in liquid nitrogen vapor phase. Purity and quantity of every magnetically sorted T cell population were checked by analytical flow cytometry. From each sorted fraction, genomic DNA was isolated and quantified by UV absorbance on a Nanodrop 2000c. Worth noting for this clone: What antigen it recognizes has not been identified. Base qualities are not at hand, and no much larger clone is one base apart.

Overall results and qualifications from the work: Estimated clonotype richness was generally larger for naive than for memory subsets. Around 5% of naive CD4, 3.5% of naive CD8, about 2.1% of memory CD4, and about 0.4% of memory CD8 clonotypes were shared across several donors. The small number of donors limited the genetic and exposure-history diversity represented. Even with the large sequencing depth, rarefaction of the sorted-subset datasets indicated that sequencing was incomplete. Sampling was restricted to blood, and TCR repertoires in tissue are likely to differ from TCR repertoires in blood. Compared with non-shared clonotypes, the clonotypes found in all four sorted-subset donors had higher generation probabilities. Pairwise subsampling led to the expectation that sequencing depth would affect the degree of clonotype sharing among donors.

V is clipped by 0 bases and J by 5 bases, and the sequence between their germline boundaries is 11 bases long. Looking up the germline V gene yields CDR1 SGHRS and CDR2 YFSETQ. Reading from cysteine to phenylalanine, the CDR3 counts 15 amino acids. CDR3 DNA only is kept here, 45 bases in frame from base 1. This chain joins TRBV5-1 to TRBJ2-2, with TRBD1 perhaps the D gene, on 6 matching bases. The sample consisted of naive CD4+ T cells sorted from blood. What the cell subset or site label conveys for this sample: CD45RA+ positively selected. The sequence derives from a man aged 18 to 35 in good health. The bases are TGCGCCAGCAGCTTGGCCCAAAGGGGGACCGGGGAGCTGTTTTTT. This codes for CASSLAQRGTGELFF.